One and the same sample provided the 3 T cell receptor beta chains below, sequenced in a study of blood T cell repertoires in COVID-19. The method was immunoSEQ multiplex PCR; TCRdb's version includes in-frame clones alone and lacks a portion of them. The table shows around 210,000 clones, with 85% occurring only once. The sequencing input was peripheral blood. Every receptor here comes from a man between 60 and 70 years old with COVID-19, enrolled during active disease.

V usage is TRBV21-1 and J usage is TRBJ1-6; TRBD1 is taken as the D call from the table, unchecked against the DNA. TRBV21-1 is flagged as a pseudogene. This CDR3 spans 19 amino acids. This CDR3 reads CASSKRIRGQGLGNSPLHF. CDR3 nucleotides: TGTGCCAGCAGCAAAAGAATACGGGGACAGGGCTTAGGGAATTCACCCCTCCACTTT.

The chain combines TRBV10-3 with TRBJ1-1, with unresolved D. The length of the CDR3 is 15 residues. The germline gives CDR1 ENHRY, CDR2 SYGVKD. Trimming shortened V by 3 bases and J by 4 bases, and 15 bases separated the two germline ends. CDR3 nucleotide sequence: TGTGCCATCAGTGACTCTAGTGGCATCGGCACTGAAGCTTTCTTT. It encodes CAISDSSGIGTEAFF.

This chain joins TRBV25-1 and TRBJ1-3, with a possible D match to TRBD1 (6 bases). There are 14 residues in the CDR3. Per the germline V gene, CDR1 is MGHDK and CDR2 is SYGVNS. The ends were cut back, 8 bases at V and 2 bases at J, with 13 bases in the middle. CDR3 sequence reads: CASGFGGAGNTIYF. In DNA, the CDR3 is TGTGCCAGCGGGTTTGGGGGCGCTGGAAACACCATATATTTT.